The clone carrying this T cell receptor beta chain was counted a few times. Isolated RNA was reverse transcribed into cDNA used as the sequencing template. Assay used: immunoSEQ multiplex PCR; TCRdb lists only in-frame clones, some missing. This table has around 210,000 clones, over 60% appearing once. This entry is derived from a study of CD8+ T cells in alopecia areata. Whole-study context: Among treated patients, oral tofacitinib was administered at 5 to 10 mg twice daily.

The CDR3 contains 19 residues. The germline CDR1 and CDR2 sequences are LNHDA and SQIVND (reference sequence). V was cut by 3 bases and J by 5 bases, with 26 bases left in between. Treatment described: oral pan-JAK inhibitor, 5-10 mg twice daily. Patients with alopecia areata provided lesional scalp punch biopsies as well as peripheral blood. The sequences come from CD4+ T cells sorted from blood, collected at week 4, from a patient treated with tofacitinib. The TCR comes from a human donor with alopecia areata. The chain carries TRBV19 and TRBJ2-1; a weak D match, TRBD2 (7 bases). This chain's CDR3 is CASSMGRTKAGAGDNEQFF. CDR3 bases: TGTGCCAGTAGTATGGGCCGAACTAAGGCAGGGGCGGGGGACAATGAGCAGTTCTTC.